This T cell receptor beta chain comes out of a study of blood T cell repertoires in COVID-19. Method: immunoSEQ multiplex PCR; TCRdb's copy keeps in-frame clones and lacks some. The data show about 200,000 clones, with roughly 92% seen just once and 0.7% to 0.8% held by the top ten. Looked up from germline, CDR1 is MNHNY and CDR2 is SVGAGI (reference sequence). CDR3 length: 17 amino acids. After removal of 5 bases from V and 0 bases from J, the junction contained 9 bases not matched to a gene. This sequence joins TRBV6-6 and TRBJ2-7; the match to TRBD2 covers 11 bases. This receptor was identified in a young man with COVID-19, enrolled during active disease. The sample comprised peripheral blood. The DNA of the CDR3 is TGTGCCAGCAGTCGCAGTAGCGGGGGGGTCATCTCCTACGAGCAGTACTTC. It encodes CASSRSSGGVISYEQYF.